This record covers a single T cell receptor (beta chain). The sample comes from a study of identical twins. The V and J ends lost 5 bases and 2 bases respectively, with 12 bases between them. CDR3 size: 14 residues. Germline-derived CDR1 and CDR2 are SGHRS and YFSETQ. In TCRdb, the 5' RACE reads were re-called with MiXCR into one record per CDR3 protein. The table includes approximately 1.8 million distinct CDR3 sequences, 32% detected once. The TCR comes from a newborn girl in good health. The rearrangement joins TRBV5-1 to TRBJ2-3; TRBD1 might be the D (6 bases). Source material: cord blood. The CDR3, as DNA: TGCGCCAGCAGACCAGGACAGCTCACAGATACGCAGTATTTT. Translation gives CASRPGQLTDTQYF.